This T cell receptor (beta chain) was found in a study of response to subunit inactivated influenza vaccine. Points from the study as a whole: The authors proposed limited new T cell recruitment per seasonal influenza vaccination.

The CDR3 has 13 amino acids. Germline V gene lookup returns CDR1 LNHDA and CDR2 SQIVND (reference sequence). The ends were cut back, 6 bases at V and 0 bases at J, with 8 bases in the middle. Turning to this clonotype: The antigen remains undetermined.

TCRdb used MiXCR to reprocess the RT-PCR reads, holding one entry per CDR3 protein. The profile shows 610,000 or so distinct CDR3 sequences, 11% to 15% of them singletons. This sequence was found in a man aged 50-59 years who received an inactivated influenza vaccine. The chain recombines TRBV19 with TRBJ1-1; D remains ambiguous. This specimen was PBMCs from blood, taken about 12 days after vaccination. CDR3 DNA sequence: TGTGCCAGTAGGATTAACTTGAACACTGAAGCTTTCTTT. Translated: CASRINLNTEAFF.